This is a list of T cell receptor beta chains from one sample in a study of cytomegalovirus exposure and HLA in healthy donors. Clones were sequenced by immunoSEQ multiplex PCR, and TCRdb holds only the in-frame ones, with some missing. This table has approximately 100,000 clones, around 75% appearing once. The material sequenced was PBMCs. Receptors were obtained from a female donor in good health and CMV-seronegative. Each CDR3 is given with its conserved first and last residue. D genes are given only for firm matches. The size entry is marked missing in some rows and otherwise reads once, few, many or a size class.

clone_size,j_call,v_call,d_call,cdr3_aa,cdr3_nt
few,TRBJ2-1,TRBV7-9,NA,CSSSSQGAHRFF,TGTTCCAGCAGCTCCCAAGGGGCCCATCGGTTCTTC
NA,TRBJ1-1,TRBV7-8,TRBD1,CASSNRDRGTEAFF,TGTGCCAGCAGCAACCGGGACAGGGGGACTGAAGCTTTCTTT
NA,TRBJ1-1,TRBV29-1,NA,CSVGGTGWNTEAFF,TGCAGCGTTGGCGGTACGGGGTGGAACACTGAAGCTTTCTTT
NA,TRBJ1-1,TRBV27,NA,CASSLSVDSMNTEAFF,TGTGCCAGCAGTTTATCAGTGGACAGCATGAACACTGAAGCTTTCTTT
NA,TRBJ2-7,TRBV2,NA,CASSNRYEQYF,TGTGCCAGCAGTAACAGGTACGAGCAGTACTTC
NA,TRBJ1-2,TRBV18,NA,CASSPLVENNYGYTF,TGTGCCAGCTCACCGTTAGTGGAGAATAACTATGGCTACACCTTC
NA,TRBJ1-3,TRBV15,NA,CATRLGIDSGNTIYF,TGTGCCACCAGGCTAGGAATCGACTCTGGAAACACCATATATTTT
NA,TRBJ2-1,TRBV11-2,TRBD2,CASSLGSRLAGGYNEQFF,TGTGCCAGCAGCTTGGGCAGTAGGCTAGCGGGAGGTTACAATGAGCAGTTCTTC
NA,TRBJ2-7,TRBV6-5,NA,CASRSHRDTSYEQYF,TGTGCCAGCAGATCCCACCGGGACACCTCCTACGAGCAGTACTTC
NA,TRBJ1-1,TRBV14,NA,CASSQGGRAFF,TGTGCCAGCAGCCAAGGAGGAAGAGCTTTCTTT
few,TRBJ1-2,TRBV6-6,TRBD1,CASSGQAIYGYTF,TGTGCCAGCAGTGGACAGGCGATCTATGGCTACACCTTC
NA,TRBJ1-5,TRBV10-3,NA,CAISEEGHINQPQHF,TGTGCCATCAGTGAGGAGGGACACATAAATCAGCCCCAGCATTTT